This TCR beta chain comes out of a study of quantifying T cell responses using KT2 cells. Looking at the study overall: Reverse transcription used primers in the TCR alpha and beta constant regions.

Each cDNA got a UMI-containing oligo ligated at its 3' end. First-round PCR used 3 to 4 cycles and beta primers RC1.1 and RC1.2 covering TRBC1 and TRBC2. Using its own MiXCR run on the UMI-ligation and nested PCR reads, TCRdb lists one record per CDR3 protein. In the table there are 60,000 or so distinct CDR3 sequences, approximately 13% of which are singletons. Germline CDR1 reads SGHRS; CDR2 reads YFSETQ. CDR3 size: 13 residues. Deletions cut 0 bases from V and 6 bases from J, with 8 bases between. KT2, a clone with a known TCR, was spiked into unfractionated PBMC. Different KT2-to-PBMC ratios were created with a constant PBMC count.

Sequenced input: PBMCs spiked with cells of the T cell clone KT2. This chain links TRBV5-1 with TRBJ2-3, with D uncertain. The sequence came from a human donor. The CDR3 DNA sequence: TGCGCCAGCAGCTTGGAACCTCCGGATACGCAGTATTTT. Translation: CASSLEPPDTQYF.